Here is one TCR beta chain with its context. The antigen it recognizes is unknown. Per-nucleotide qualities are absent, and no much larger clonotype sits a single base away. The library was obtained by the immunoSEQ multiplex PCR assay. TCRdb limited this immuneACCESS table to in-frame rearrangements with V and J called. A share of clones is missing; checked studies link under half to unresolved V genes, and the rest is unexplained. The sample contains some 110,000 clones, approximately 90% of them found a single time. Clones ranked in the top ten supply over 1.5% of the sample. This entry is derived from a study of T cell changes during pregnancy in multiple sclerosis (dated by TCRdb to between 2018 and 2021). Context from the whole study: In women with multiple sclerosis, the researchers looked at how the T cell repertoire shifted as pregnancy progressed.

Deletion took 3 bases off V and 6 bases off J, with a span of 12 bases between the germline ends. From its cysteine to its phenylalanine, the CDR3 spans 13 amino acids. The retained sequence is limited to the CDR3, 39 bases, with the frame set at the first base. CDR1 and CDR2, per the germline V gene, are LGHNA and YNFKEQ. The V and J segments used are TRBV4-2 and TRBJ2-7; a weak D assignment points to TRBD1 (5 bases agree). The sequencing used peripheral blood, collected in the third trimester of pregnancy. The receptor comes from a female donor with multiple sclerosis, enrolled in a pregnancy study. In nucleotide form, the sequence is TGTGCCAGCAGCCAGTCAGGGTTATCCGAGCAGTACTTC. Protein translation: CASSQSGLSEQYF.